A selection of T cell receptor beta chains follows, all from one sample in a study of cytomegalovirus exposure and HLA in healthy donors. Libraries were prepared by immunoSEQ multiplex PCR; TCRdb keeps only in-frame clonotypes and omits some of them. The repertoire holds 150,000 to 200,000 clones, with 75% to 85% as singletons. The sample taken for sequencing was PBMCs. The receptors shown here come from a woman aged 45 to 65 in good health and CMV-seronegative. Both conserved end residues are part of each CDR3. The D gene is left open where the match is weak. Clone size is stated in some rows and not others, as once, few, many or a class when expanded.

D: -
V: TRBV28
size: once
J: TRBJ2-7
CDR3: CATTGTRFEQYF
DNA: TGTGCCACTACCGGGACACGATTCGAGCAGTACTTC

D: TRBD1
V: TRBV5-1
size: -
J: TRBJ1-6
CDR3: CASSLVTGGNYSPLHF
DNA: TGCGCCAGCAGCTTGGTAACAGGGGGTAACTATTCACCCCTCCACTTT

D: TRBD2
V: TRBV19
size: -
J: TRBJ2-1
CDR3: CASSTSGGLYNEQFF
DNA: TGTGCCAGTAGTACTAGCGGGGGGCTCTACAATGAGCAGTTCTTC

D: -
V: TRBV28
size: -
J: TRBJ1-1
CDR3: CASSLPGAGGPEAFF
DNA: TGTGCCAGCAGTTTACCCGGGGCCGGGGGGCCTGAAGCTTTCTTT

D: TRBD1
V: TRBV18
size: -
J: TRBJ2-5
CDR3: CASSPPRGQGSQETQYF
DNA: TGTGCCAGCTCACCACCGCGAGGACAGGGGTCTCAAGAGACCCAGTACTTC

D: TRBD2
V: TRBV10-3
size: -
J: TRBJ2-1
CDR3: CAISPSAGGTYNEQFF
DNA: TGTGCCATCAGTCCCTCTGCGGGGGGCACCTACAATGAGCAGTTCTTC

D: TRBD2
V: TRBV7-9
size: -
J: TRBJ2-1
CDR3: CASSLGLAGGRGSYNEQFF
DNA: TGTGCCAGCAGCTTGGGACTAGCGGGGGGGCGGGGCTCCTACAATGAGCAGTTCTTC

D: TRBD1
V: TRBV11-2
size: -
J: TRBJ2-7
CDR3: CASSRTGSSYEQYF
DNA: TGTGCCAGCAGCAGGACAGGGAGCTCCTACGAGCAGTACTTC

D: -
V: TRBV9
size: -
J: TRBJ1-3
CDR3: CASSTVDSSRNTIYF
DNA: TGTGCCAGCAGTACTGTCGACAGCTCCCGAAACACCATATATTTT

D: -
V: TRBV7-2
size: -
J: TRBJ2-3
CDR3: CASSTWGLAEVQYF
DNA: TGTGCCAGCAGCACCTGGGGGCTAGCGGAGGTGCAGTATTTT

D: -
V: TRBV7-6
size: -
J: TRBJ2-7
CDR3: CASSSFLGHYEQYF
DNA: TGTGCCAGCAGCTCCTTTTTGGGCCACTACGAGCAGTACTTC

D: TRBD1
V: TRBV5-1
size: -
J: TRBJ2-7
CDR3: CASRPGQGFYEQYF
DNA: TGCGCCAGCAGACCGGGACAGGGTTTCTACGAGCAGTACTTC

D: -
V: TRBV5-6
size: few
J: TRBJ1-4
CDR3: CASGELRGSGLFF
DNA: TGTGCCAGCGGAGAACTGAGGGGGAGTGGACTGTTTTTT

D: TRBD2
V: TRBV4-3
size: -
J: TRBJ2-1
CDR3: CASSQDLAGGGDEQFF
DNA: TGCGCCAGCAGCCAGGACCTAGCGGGAGGGGGGGATGAGCAGTTCTTC

D: -
V: TRBV7-9
size: -
J: TRBJ1-1
CDR3: CASSLLKGRTEAFF
DNA: TGTGCCAGCAGCTTATTAAAGGGGAGGACTGAAGCTTTCTTT

D: TRBD2
V: TRBV6-5
size: few
J: TRBJ2-7
CDR3: CASSFSPGGSYEQYF
DNA: TGTGCCAGCAGCTTCAGTCCGGGGGGCTCCTACGAGCAGTACTTC

D: -
V: TRBV6-6
size: -
J: TRBJ1-2
CDR3: CASSSSVVYGYTF
DNA: TGTGCCAGCAGCTCCAGCGTAGTCTATGGCTACACCTTC

D: TRBD1
V: TRBV2
size: -
J: TRBJ2-1
CDR3: CASSDIGTGASYNEQFF
DNA: TGTGCCAGCAGCGACATTGGGACAGGGGCGTCCTACAATGAGCAGTTCTTC

D: TRBD1
V: TRBV19
size: few
J: TRBJ1-1
CDR3: CASSGAGTGRTEAFF
DNA: TGTGCCAGTAGTGGGGCCGGGACAGGGAGGACTGAAGCTTTCTTT

D: TRBD1
V: TRBV5-1
size: few
J: TRBJ2-7
CDR3: CASSSTGQREQYF
DNA: TGCGCCAGCAGCTCGACAGGGCAACGCGAGCAGTACTTC

D: TRBD2
V: TRBV27
size: -
J: TRBJ2-3
CDR3: CASSPLAGGGTDTQYF
DNA: TGTGCCAGCAGTCCTTTGGCGGGAGGGGGGACAGATACACAGTATTTT

D: TRBD1
V: TRBV6-5
size: -
J: TRBJ2-1
CDR3: CASSYSLRQGANEQFF
DNA: TGTGCCAGCAGTTACTCCCTTCGACAGGGGGCGAATGAGCAGTTCTTC

D: TRBD1
V: TRBV6-4
size: -
J: TRBJ1-4
CDR3: CASSDSPDRATNEKLFF
DNA: TGTGCCAGCAGTGACTCTCCCGACAGGGCAACTAATGAAAAACTGTTTTTT

D: TRBD2
V: TRBV4-2
size: -
J: TRBJ2-7
CDR3: CASSQDSGRAFGEQYF
DNA: TGTGCCAGCAGCCAAGATAGCGGGAGGGCTTTCGGCGAGCAGTACTTC

D: -
V: TRBV9
size: -
J: TRBJ2-3
CDR3: CASSVRGEIWDTQYF
DNA: TGTGCCAGCAGCGTACGTGGGGAGATCTGGGATACGCAGTATTTT

D: -
V: TRBV6-1
size: once
J: TRBJ1-5
CDR3: CASSERDGNPAGNQPQHF
DNA: TGTGCCAGCAGTGAGCGGGACGGCAACCCGGCCGGCAATCAGCCCCAGCATTTT

D: -
V: TRBV14
size: -
J: TRBJ2-1
CDR3: CASSQSGRVAYNEQFF
DNA: TGTGCCAGCAGCCAATCAGGTCGAGTAGCCTACAATGAGCAGTTCTTC

D: TRBD1
V: TRBV5-1
size: once
J: TRBJ1-6
CDR3: CASRGGQVLSPLHF
DNA: TGCGCCAGCAGGGGGGGACAGGTCCTTTCACCCCTCCACTTT

D: TRBD1
V: TRBV28
size: -
J: TRBJ2-7
CDR3: CASSSTGPLREQYF
DNA: TGTGCCAGCAGTTCGACAGGGCCTTTGAGAGAGCAGTACTTC